This TCR beta chain was sequenced during a study of shared clonotypes between healthy human individuals. V was clipped by 1 base and J by 0 bases, with 14 bases between them. The germline CDR1 and CDR2 sequences are SGHKS and YYEKEE (reference sequence). This CDR3 region has 18 residues. The repertoire was sequenced with immunoSEQ multiplex PCR; TCRdb's copy has only in-frame clones and lacks some. The sample yields 2 million to 2.5 million clones, around 95% seen once. Nashville, Tennessee was home to all donors, each a Caucasian adult. This clonotype was obtained from a young man in good health. The material sequenced was naive CD4+ T cells sorted from blood. Noted subset: CD45RA+ positively selected. The chain has TRBV5-5 and TRBJ2-6, with D possibly TRBD1 on 6 matching bases. The CDR3 DNA follows: TGTGCCAGCAGCTTGTATCAGGGGATAAACTCTGGGGCCAACGTCCTGACTTTC. The encoded protein is CASSLYQGINSGANVLTF.